Presented here are 30 T cell receptor beta chains from one specimen sequenced in a study of vaccination effects on CD4 cells after COVID-19. Ahead of sequencing, the ViraFEST assay grew antigen-specific CD4+ T cells using viral peptide pools. When around ten days of culture had elapsed, CD4+ T cells were isolated. Negative nucleocapsid antibody tests before and after vaccination confirmed no previous SARS-CoV-2 infection. Data came from immunoSEQ multiplex PCR; TCRdb stores just in-frame clones and leaves some out. The table lists 70,000 or so clones, roughly 79% of them singletons. What these receptors recognize is not known. The source was CD4+ T cells from PBMCs cultured with HCoV-NL63 spike peptides, collected before COVID-19 vaccination. Receptors originate from a human donor who received a COVID-19 vaccine.

The V call is TRBV5-1, the J call TRBJ1-6; D unresolved. Trimming removed 1 base from V and 7 bases from J, with 12 bases in between. This CDR3 spans 15 amino acids. CDR1 is SGHRS and CDR2 is YFSETQ in the germline V gene. CDR3 nucleotide sequence: TGCGCCAGCAGCTTGTCAGGCCAGGACAATTCACCCCTCCACTTT. Translation: CASSLSGQDNSPLHF.

This clone has more than one count but fewer than ten. This sequence joins TRBV29-1 and TRBJ2-1; 10 nucleotides match TRBD2. CDR1 and CDR2 from the germline V gene are SQVTM and ANQGSEA. J lost 8 bases, V lost 1 base, and 17 bases had no gene match. The CDR3 is made up of 18 amino acids. This CDR3 reads CSVEGRALRSGGADEQFF. The CDR3 coding sequence is TGCAGCGTTGAAGGCAGAGCCCTTCGAAGCGGGGGGGCGGATGAGCAGTTCTTC.

This clone has more than one count but fewer than ten. The chain couples TRBV19 to TRBJ2-2; the match to TRBD1 covers 8 bases. The CDR3 covers 17 residues. The V segment lost 1 base and the J segment 2 bases; nucleotides outside the gene matches: 6. Germline-derived CDR1 and CDR2 are LNHDA and SQIVND (reference sequence). As DNA, the CDR3 is TGTGCCAGTAGTATAGGGTCCAGGGGGCCAAACACCGGGGAGCTGTTTTTT. Protein sequence: CASSIGSRGPNTGELFF.

V and J are TRBV19 and TRBJ2-6; maybe TRBD2 (5 bases). This CDR3 comprises 17 residues. Germline assignment: CDR1 LNHDA and CDR2 SQIVND (reference sequence). Trimming took off 2 bases at V and 4 bases at J, with 15 bases between the two ends. CDR3 region: CASSILRYPGGANVLTF. The DNA of the CDR3 is TGTGCCAGTAGTATACTTCGTTACCCGGGGGGGGCCAACGTCCTGACTTTC. Looking up the rest from reference TRBV19 and TRBJ2-6 gives the full variable domain: DGGITQSPKYLFRKEGQNVTLSCEQNLNHDAMYWYRQDPGQGLRLIYYSQIVNDFQKGDIAEGYSVSREKKESFPLTVTSAQKNPTAFYLCASSILRYPGGANVLTFGAGSRLTVL.

This chain links TRBV6-2 or TRBV6-3 with TRBJ1-2, with D unclear. The CDR3 contains 12 residues. CDR1 MNHEY and CDR2 SVGEGT come from the germline V gene. The V and J ends lost 2 bases and 5 bases respectively, with 6 bases between them. CDR3 in amino acids: CASSYGLYGYTF. DNA for the CDR3: TGTGCCAGCAGTTACGGTCTTTATGGCTACACCTTC.

The chain couples TRBV7-2 to TRBJ1-2; possible D gene TRBD1, 5 bases. The CDR3 has 15 amino acids. With 0 bases removed from V and 2 bases from J, the gap between germline ends came to 10 bases. Per the germline V gene, CDR1 is SGHTA and CDR2 is FQGNSA. This CDR3 reads CASSLAGRPNYGYTF. Written as DNA, the CDR3 is TGTGCCAGCAGCTTAGCGGGACGGCCGAACTATGGCTACACCTTC.

This chain joins TRBV3-1 (or the pseudogene TRBV3-2) and TRBJ2-1, with 10 nucleotides matching TRBD2. Trimming at V came to 3 bases and at J to 4 bases, leaving 9 bases not matched to a gene. The CDR3 length is 17 residues. CDR1 and CDR2 (germline): LGHDT, YNNKEL (reference sequence). CDR3 amino acids: CASSQGMASGGYNEQFF. For the CDR3, the DNA is TGTGCCAGCAGCCAGGGGATGGCTAGCGGGGGATACAATGAGCAGTTCTTC.

This chain uses TRBV30 with TRBJ1-1; a weak D match, TRBD1 (6 bases). Trimming removed 4 bases from V and 1 base from J, with 13 bases in between. This CDR3 has 14 amino acids. CDR1 and CDR2 from the germline V gene are GTSNPN and SVGIG (reference sequence). CDR3 sequence reads: CAWTRGGWNTEAFF. The CDR3 DNA is TGTGCCTGGACCCGCGGGGGCTGGAACACTGAAGCTTTCTTT.

J is TRBJ2-5 and V is TRBV2, with 7 bases lining up with TRBD1. The CDR3 runs 14 residues. CDR1 and CDR2 from the germline V gene are SNHLY and FYNNEI. Trimming took 3 bases from V and 3 from J; bases not matched to a gene: 4. The CDR3 region is CASSEGQGEETQYF. The CDR3 DNA is TGTGCCAGCAGTGAGGGGCAGGGGGAAGAGACCCAGTACTTC.

V usage is TRBV30 and J usage is TRBJ2-7; possible D gene TRBD2, 5 bases. V lost 3 bases to trimming and J lost 4 bases, with 13 bases between them. CDR3 length equals 13 residues. Germline V lookup: CDR1 GTSNPN, CDR2 SVGIG (reference sequence). CDR3 region: CAWSRGPGYEQYV. The CDR3 region has the DNA TGTGCCTGGAGCCGGGGTCCTGGTTACGAGCAGTACGTC.

This chain's CDR3 is CASSMGGQITGELFF. The DNA for the CDR3 is TGTGCCAGTAGTATGGGAGGACAGATCACCGGGGAGCTGTTTTTT. The genes are TRBV19 and TRBJ2-2; D could derive from TRBD1 or TRBD2 (6 bases each). Trimming pared 3 bases from V and 4 bases from J, leaving 12 bases between. This CDR3 is 15 amino acids long. The germline CDR1 and CDR2 sequences are LNHDA and SQIVND (reference sequence).

This clone was counted between two and nine times. The chain employs TRBV6-1 and TRBJ1-5; D is unclear. Per germline, CDR1 MNHNS and CDR2 SASEGT. Trimming stripped 3 bases from V and 3 bases from J, with 12 bases between. The CDR3 totals 15 residues. CDR3 in amino acids: CASSDPPETNQPQHF. The CDR3 region has the DNA TGTGCCAGCAGTGACCCCCCCGAGACCAATCAGCCCCAGCATTTT.

The rearrangement links TRBV5-1 to TRBJ2-1; D gene unclear. V shed 4 bases and J shed 1 base, with 3 bases lying between them. Germline CDR1 SGHRS, CDR2 YFSETQ. CDR3 length: 12 residues. As DNA, the CDR3 is TGCGCCAGCAGCCCGTCCTACAATGAGCAGTTCTTC. The encoded protein is CASSPSYNEQFF.

This clone was picked up a small number of times. The genes are TRBV19 and TRBJ1-6; D gene uncertain. Per the germline V gene, CDR1 is LNHDA and CDR2 is SQIVND (reference sequence). This CDR3 spans 14 amino acids. Trimming left V 0 bases short and J 10 bases short, with 10 bases between. The CDR3 DNA is TGTGCCAGTAGTATAGAAGGCCAGAGGTCACCCCTCCACTTT. Translated, it gives CASSIEGQRSPLHF. Full variable domain (missing parts from reference TRBV19 and TRBJ1-6): DGGITQSPKYLFRKEGQNVTLSCEQNLNHDAMYWYRQDPGQGLRLIYYSQIVNDFQKGDIAEGYSVSREKKESFPLTVTSAQKNPTAFYLCASSIEGQRSPLHFGNGTRLTVT.

The chain employs TRBV5-8 and TRBJ2-3; no firm D call. V gave up 7 bases and J gave up 0 bases, with 15 bases separating them. Germline CDR1 and CDR2: SGHTS and YDEGEE. The CDR3 is 15 amino acids. CDR3: CASPLRRPSTDTQYF. The CDR3 DNA reads TGTGCCAGCCCCCTCCGGAGACCGAGCACAGATACGCAGTATTTT.

V and J are TRBV19 and TRBJ1-2; 10 bases fit TRBD1. This CDR3 contains 16 residues. J was trimmed by 6 bases and V by 4 bases; bases with no gene match: 11. Germline V CDR1 and CDR2: LNHDA, SQIVND (reference sequence). The CDR3 DNA is TGTGCCAGTAGTAGCATCTCACCGGGACAGGGGAATGGCTACACCTTC. Its protein product is CASSSISPGQGNGYTF.

The chain links TRBV5-8 to TRBJ1-6; D not certain. Germline CDR1 is SGHTS and CDR2 is YDEGEE. The CDR3 is 14 residues long. V lost 0 bases to trimming and J lost 13 bases, with 14 bases between them. The DNA of the CDR3 is TGTGCCAGCAGCTTGGGTGGCCGCGTCTTGCCCCTCCACTTT. This translates into CASSLGGRVLPLHF.

The J gene is TRBJ2-1, the V gene TRBV18; maybe TRBD1 (6 bases). The CDR3 is 14 residues long. The V gene's germline CDR1 is KGHSH and CDR2 LQKENI. Trimming stripped 4 bases from V and 8 bases from J, with 15 bases between. CDR3 protein: CASSLAGQFDEQFF. The CDR3 DNA reads TGTGCCAGCTCACTCGCCGGACAGTTCGATGAGCAGTTCTTC.

The chain has TRBV2 and TRBJ1-5; D ambiguous. V shed 7 bases and J shed 2 bases, with 9 bases lying between them. Germline lookup yields CDR1 SNHLY and CDR2 FYNNEI. CDR3 length equals 13 residues. The CDR3 reads CASTSDGNQPQHF. CDR3 DNA sequence: TGTGCCAGCACTTCAGATGGCAATCAGCCCCAGCATTTT.

The chain combines TRBV19 with TRBJ1-2; D is unresolved. This CDR3 spans 14 amino acids. Trimming removed 5 bases at V and 2 bases at J, with 12 bases between. Germline values: CDR1 LNHDA, CDR2 SQIVND (reference sequence). The CDR3 spells CASSPDKMNYGYTF. The CDR3 DNA reads as TGTGCCAGTAGTCCTGACAAGATGAACTATGGCTACACCTTC.

The chain couples TRBV18 to TRBJ1-5; 9 nucleotides agree with TRBD1. This CDR3 contains 17 residues. CDR1 is KGHSH, CDR2 LQKENI, per germline. V lost 3 bases and J lost 4; bases outside the gene matches: 10. CDR3 amino acids: CASSPFSQTGGNQPQHF. The CDR3 region has the DNA TGTGCCAGCTCACCCTTCTCCCAGACAGGGGGTAATCAGCCCCAGCATTTT.

The rearrangement uses TRBV30 and TRBJ2-5; D gene unclear. Trimming removed 0 bases from V and 3 bases from J, with 11 bases in between. This CDR3 is built from 14 residues. The V gene's germline CDR1 is GTSNPN and CDR2 SVGIG (reference sequence). The CDR3, as DNA: TGTGCCTGGAGTGTACACTTGCCCAAAGAGACCCAGTACTTC. Translation: CAWSVHLPKETQYF.

The chain couples TRBV6-6 to TRBJ1-2, with D perhaps matching TRBD1 (5 bases). From germline, CDR1 is MNHNY and CDR2 SVGAGI (reference sequence). Trimming pared 7 bases from V and 5 bases from J, leaving 11 bases between. This CDR3 has 12 amino acids. The CDR3 sequence is CASTRREYGYTF. The CDR3 bases are TGTGCCAGCACCCGCAGGGAGTATGGCTACACCTTC.

This clone was counted a single time. The chain has TRBV2 and TRBJ1-4, with a weak D call TRBD1 (6 bases). CDR3 length: 14 amino acids. Between the trimmed V and J ends, which lost 8 bases and 5 bases, there was a span of 15 bases. The germline V gene has CDR1 SNHLY and CDR2 FYNNEI. CDR3 amino acids: CASVLGTRNEKLFF. As DNA, the CDR3 is TGTGCCAGCGTCCTCGGGACAAGAAATGAAAAACTGTTTTTT.

The chain has TRBV21-1 and TRBJ2-7; the table's D gene call, TRBD1, was not cross checked with the DNA. TRBV21-1 is a documented pseudogene. The CDR3 spans 16 residues. The CDR3 loop is CASSKSLRQGHYEQYV. Here the CDR3 DNA reads TGTGCCAGCAGCAAAAGCCTGAGACAGGGCCACTACGAGCAGTACGTC.

This clone occurred once. The V gene is TRBV4-1, the J gene TRBJ2-3; 8 bases line up with TRBD2. Germline V lookup: CDR1 MGHRA, CDR2 YSYEKL. CDR3 length: 16 residues. The trim removed 4 bases at V and 2 bases at J, leaving 8 bases unmatched. The CDR3 sequence is CASSPSRAGDTDTQYF. The CDR3 DNA reads TGCGCCAGCAGCCCTAGCCGAGCGGGGGACACAGATACGCAGTATTTT.

The chain uses TRBV3-1 (or the pseudogene TRBV3-2) and TRBJ2-6, with a weak D call TRBD1 (6 bases). The CDR3 totals 16 residues. Germline V gene lookup returns CDR1 LGHDT and CDR2 YNNKEL (reference sequence). Trimming took 6 bases from V and 0 from J, leaving 12 bases between them. The CDR3 is CASSDRLTSGANVLTF. In nucleotides, the CDR3 is TGTGCCAGCAGTGACAGGCTAACCTCTGGGGCCAACGTCCTGACTTTC.

The J gene is TRBJ1-6, the V gene TRBV28; D ambiguous. The V end lost 3 bases, the J end lost 11 bases, and 8 bases lay between the germline ends. Germline CDR1 reads MDHEN; CDR2 reads SYDVKM. The CDR3 sequence is 12 residues long. Written as DNA, the CDR3 is TGTGCCAGCAGTTTTAGGGTGGCACCCCTCCACTTT. Amino acid sequence: CASSFRVAPLHF.

V is TRBV4-1 and J is TRBJ1-2; 8 nucleotides agree with TRBD1. V shed 1 base and J 8 bases; nucleotides not matched to a gene: 9. The germline V gene encodes CDR1 MGHRA and CDR2 YSYEKL. This CDR3 spans 15 amino acids. DNA for the CDR3: TGCGCCAGCAGCCAAGTCCAAGGACAGGGATGGGGCTACACCTTC. It yields the protein CASSQVQGQGWGYTF.

The CDR3 DNA sequence: TGTGCCAGCAGCCAAGTTTTCCGACCCTATAATTCACCCCTCCACTTT. This sequence encodes CASSQVFRPYNSPLHF. The chain uses TRBV3-1 (or the pseudogene TRBV3-2) and TRBJ1-6, with no clear D. There are 16 residues in the CDR3. The V and J ends lost 1 base and 2 bases respectively, with 9 bases between them. Germline V gene lookup returns CDR1 LGHDT and CDR2 YNNKEL (reference sequence).